These 27 T cell receptor beta chains came from one sample sequenced in a study of blood T cell repertoires in COVID-19. Sequencing used immunoSEQ multiplex PCR; TCRdb keeps in-frame clones, though not all of them. The data contain some 200,000 clones, more than 75% of them singletons. The sample comprised peripheral blood. Receptors originate from a woman in her 70s with COVID-19, enrolled during active disease.

J is TRBJ2-3 and V is TRBV24-1; TRBD2 matches 12 bases. Looked up from germline, CDR1 is KGHDR and CDR2 is SFDVKD. The J segment lost 6 bases and the V segment lost 4 bases, leaving 7 bases of the junction unmatched. This CDR3 spans 16 amino acids. The CDR3 sequence is CATSDPASGRADTQYF. CDR3 bases: TGTGCCACCAGTGACCCTGCTAGCGGGAGGGCCGATACGCAGTATTTT.

This clone was seen a handful of times. Other nucleotide sequences from this sample produce the same CDR3. The gene calls are TRBV5-5 and TRBJ1-2; TRBD1 matches at 7 bases. Per the germline V gene, CDR1 is SGHKS and CDR2 is YYEKEE (reference sequence). This CDR3 region has 14 residues. J lost 4 bases, V lost 2 bases, and 5 bases had no gene match. The CDR3 nucleotides read TGTGCCAGCAGCTTAAGGGGGCAGGGCTATGGCTACACCTTC. Translation gives CASSLRGQGYGYTF.

The V call is TRBV7-2, the J call TRBJ2-7, with 9 nucleotides matching TRBD1. CDR3 length: 15 amino acids. With 5 bases clipped from V and 2 bases from J, the junction kept 7 bases outside the gene matches. Germline-derived CDR1 and CDR2 are SGHTA and FQGNSA. The CDR3 DNA follows: TGTGCCAGCAGCCTGCGGACAGGGGCCACCTACGAGCAGTACTTC. It codes for CASSLRTGATYEQYF. The full variable domain, completed using reference TRBV7-2 and TRBJ2-7, is GAGVSQSPSNKVTEKGKDVELRCDPISGHTALYWYRQSLGQGLEFLIYFQGNSAPDKSGLPSDRFSAERTGGSVSTLTIQRTQQEDSAVYLCASSLRTGATYEQYFGPGTRLTVT.

V is TRBV6-5 and J is TRBJ2-1; perhaps TRBD1 as D (5 bases). The CDR3 is made up of 15 amino acids. V lost 5 bases and J 1 base, leaving 12 bases between the germline ends. CDR1 and CDR2 (germline): MNHEY, SVGAGI. CDR3 loop: CASSPPGKSYNEQFF. CDR3 sequence (DNA): TGTGCCAGCAGTCCCCCAGGGAAGTCCTACAATGAGCAGTTCTTC.

The genes are TRBV29-1 and TRBJ2-2, with 16 bases matching TRBD2. After removal of 3 bases from V and 8 bases from J, the junction contained 6 bases not matched to a gene. Looked up from germline, CDR1 is SQVTM and CDR2 is ANQGSEA. CDR3 length equals 16 residues. In DNA form, the CDR3 reads TGCAGCGTTGACGCCGGGACTAGCGGGAGGGTTGGGGAGCTGTTTTTT. Encoded protein: CSVDAGTSGRVGELFF.

This clone was seen a few times. The chain uses TRBV10-3 and TRBJ1-2, with 10 nucleotides matching TRBD1. The CDR3 totals 15 residues. Germline loops: CDR1 ENHRY, CDR2 SYGVKD. V was clipped by 0 bases and J by 7 bases; unmatched bases: 5. CDR3 residues: CAISESWDRGAGYTF. CDR3 in DNA: TGTGCCATCAGTGAGTCGTGGGACAGGGGTGCTGGCTACACCTTC.

This chain connects TRBV6-2 or TRBV6-3 to TRBJ2-5, with 9 bases aligning to TRBD2. The CDR3 is made up of 15 amino acids. Germline lookup yields CDR1 MNHEY and CDR2 SVGEGT. Unmatched junction bases numbered 11, after V lost 5 bases and J lost 7 bases. The CDR3 reads CASSGRRGRAATQYF. The CDR3 DNA is TGTGCCAGCAGTGGAAGACGCGGGAGGGCCGCGACCCAGTACTTC.

The chain recombines TRBV21-1 with TRBJ2-1; the D segment call TRBD2 is taken from the table without a DNA check. TRBV21-1 is flagged as a pseudogene. The CDR3 contains 11 residues. The CDR3 spells CASNGYNEQFF. Here the CDR3 DNA reads TGTGCCAGCAACGGCTACAATGAGCAGTTCTTC.

The gene calls are TRBV27 and TRBJ2-2, with TRBD2 as a possible D gene (7 bases). V was clipped by 4 bases and J by 5 bases, with 23 bases between them. The CDR3 length is 18 residues. Germline V CDR1 and CDR2: MNHEY, SMNVEV (reference sequence). The CDR3 nucleotides are TGTGCCAGCAGTTCGCTGGGGGGAGGGGGAGGGACGACCGGGGAGCTGTTTTTT. Translation: CASSSLGGGGGTTGELFF.

This chain uses TRBV9 with TRBJ2-1; TRBD2 matches 8 bases. CDR3 size: 18 residues. Trimming removed 1 base from V and 8 bases from J; junction bases left unmatched: 17. CDR1 SGDLS and CDR2 YYNGEE come from the germline V gene. Here the CDR3 reads CASSVSSSSGTFSDEQFF. DNA for the CDR3: TGTGCCAGCAGCGTAAGTTCCAGTAGCGGGACCTTCTCAGATGAGCAGTTCTTC.

V usage is TRBV5-1 and J usage is TRBJ1-1; D unclear. V was clipped by 4 bases and J by 6 bases, with 19 bases between them. Germline V lookup: CDR1 SGHRS, CDR2 YFSETQ. The CDR3 covers 15 residues. The CDR3 DNA sequence: TGCGCCAGCAGCACGGCCTCCGCCGGTCTAGCTGAAGCTTTCTTT. Its protein is CASSTASAGLAEAFF.

The V gene is TRBV5-6, the J gene TRBJ2-7; no clear D. Trimming stripped 0 bases from V and 3 bases from J, with 10 bases between. CDR3 length: 14 amino acids. Germline V gene sequence: CDR1 SGHDT, CDR2 YYEEEE. The CDR3: CASSLVAANYEQYF. Written as DNA, the CDR3 is TGTGCCAGCAGCTTGGTAGCAGCTAACTACGAGCAGTACTTC.

This chain connects TRBV5-1 to TRBJ1-5; a weak D match, TRBD1 (6 bases). CDR3 length: 16 amino acids. CDR1 and CDR2 (germline): SGHRS, YFSETQ. V was clipped by 2 bases and J by 2 bases, with 14 bases between them. CDR3 region: CASSLAGDIGNQPQHF. In nucleotides, the CDR3 is TGCGCCAGCAGCTTAGCCGGGGACATAGGCAATCAGCCCCAGCATTTT.

The chain has TRBV4-1 and TRBJ2-1; 9 bases fit TRBD1. The CDR3 has 20 residues. V lost 0 bases, J lost 2 bases, and 14 bases stayed unmatched. From germline, CDR1 is MGHRA and CDR2 YSYEKL. The CDR3: CASSQDSPAHRTGAYNEQFF. The CDR3 DNA reads TGCGCCAGCAGCCAAGATTCACCCGCTCATCGGACAGGGGCCTACAATGAGCAGTTCTTC.

This rearrangement joins TRBV6-6 to TRBJ1-4, with D hard to call. V lost 2 bases and J lost 8, with 9 bases in between. This CDR3 comprises 13 residues. Germline-derived CDR1 and CDR2 are MNHNY and SVGAGI (reference sequence). This chain's CDR3 is CASSYGSREKLFF. CDR3 DNA: TGTGCCAGCAGTTACGGCTCGAGGGAAAAACTGTTTTTT.

The chain combines TRBV27 with TRBJ1-4; TRBD1 is a possible D gene (5 bases). V was shortened by 0 bases and J by 0 bases, with 11 bases between the two germline ends. The germline CDR1 and CDR2 sequences are MNHEY and SMNVEV (reference sequence). This CDR3 comprises 17 residues. CDR3 sequence: CASSLSQTEATNEKLFF. The CDR3 region has the DNA TGTGCCAGCAGTTTATCCCAGACAGAGGCAACTAATGAAAAACTGTTTTTT. The variable domain in full, with the rest retrieved from reference TRBV27 and TRBJ1-4, is EAQVTQNPRYLITVTGKKLTVTCSQNMNHEYMSWYRQDPGLGLRQIYYSMNVEVTDKGDVPEGYKVSRKEKRNFPLILESPSPNQTSLYFCASSLSQTEATNEKLFFGSGTQLSVL.

This chain joins TRBV6-2 or TRBV6-3 and TRBJ1-1, with D possibly matching TRBD1 (6 bases). Deletions cut 0 bases from V and 4 bases from J, with 12 bases between. CDR1 is MNHEY, CDR2 SVGEGT, per germline. The CDR3 length is 15 residues. The CDR3 region has the DNA TGTGCCAGCAGTTACTCAGGTGGCAGGGGCACTGAAGCTTTCTTT. Its translation is CASSYSGGRGTEAFF.

In nucleotides, the CDR3 is TGTGCCAGCAGCGTAGGGGGCCAGAATGAAAAACTGTTTTTT. This encodes CASSVGGQNEKLFF. J is TRBJ1-4 and V is TRBV9, with D tentatively TRBD1 (5 bases). The germline gives CDR1 SGDLS, CDR2 YYNGEE. V was trimmed by 0 bases and J by 5 bases, leaving 8 bases between them. The CDR3 spans 14 residues.

The chain carries TRBV18 and TRBJ2-1, with D possibly TRBD2 on 5 matching bases. V lost 2 bases, J lost 2 bases, and 10 bases lay in between. The CDR3 covers 15 residues. Looked up from germline, CDR1 is KGHSH and CDR2 is LQKENI. The CDR3 protein is CASSPDSGAYNEQFF. For the CDR3, the DNA is TGTGCCAGCTCACCAGACTCCGGGGCCTACAATGAGCAGTTCTTC.

The chain has TRBV24-1 and TRBJ2-1, with a possible D match to TRBD2 (6 bases). From germline, CDR1 is KGHDR and CDR2 SFDVKD. This CDR3 has 17 residues. V lost 7 bases to trimming and J lost 6 bases, with 24 bases between them. CDR3 DNA sequence: TGTGCCACCAGCGGCCACGTTCTCGGCCAGGGAGGCAATGAGCAGTTCTTC. It translates to CATSGHVLGQGGNEQFF.

This chain links TRBV19 with TRBJ1-5; D possibly corresponds to TRBD1 (5 bases). The CDR3 length is 14 residues. V was cut by 5 bases and J by 7 bases, with 15 bases left in between. Germline V CDR1 and CDR2: LNHDA, SQIVND (reference sequence). As DNA, the CDR3 is TGTGCCAGTAGTTCCCACGGACGGGGGCAGCCCCAGCATTTT. It specifies CASSSHGRGQPQHF.

This clone was observed a few times. CDR3 sequence reads: CSVVWGYTVNTEAFF. CDR3 coding DNA: TGCAGCGTTGTATGGGGCTATACAGTGAACACTGAAGCTTTCTTT. This sequence joins TRBV29-1 and TRBJ1-1, with TRBD1 as a possible D gene (5 bases). The V gene lost 4 bases and the J gene lost 0 bases, with 15 bases spanning the gap. Looked up from germline, CDR1 is SQVTM and CDR2 is ANQGSEA. This CDR3 has 15 amino acids.

This sequence joins TRBV28 and TRBJ2-7, with 7 positions matching TRBD1. The CDR3 is 12 residues long. After removal of 7 bases from V and 6 bases from J, the junction contained 6 bases not matched to a gene. Germline V gives CDR1 MDHEN, CDR2 SYDVKM. CDR3 residues: CASIYTGVEQYF. The DNA of the CDR3 is TGTGCCAGCATCTATACAGGGGTCGAGCAGTACTTC.

The chain joins TRBV2 to TRBJ1-6; 8 bases fit TRBD1. Germline assignment: CDR1 SNHLY and CDR2 FYNNEI. After removal of 6 bases from V and 10 bases from J, the junction contained 5 bases not matched to a gene. The CDR3 is 13 residues long. The CDR3 here is CASRGQGYSPLHF. CDR3 DNA sequence: TGTGCCAGCAGAGGACAGGGTTACTCACCCCTCCACTTT. Using reference TRBV2 and TRBJ1-6 for the parts outside the CDR3, the full variable domain is EPEVTQTPSHQVTQMGQEVILRCVPISNHLYFYWYRQILGQKVEFLVSFYNNEISEKSEIFDDQFSVERPDGSNFTLKIRSTKLEDSAMYFCASRGQGYSPLHFGNGTRLTVT.

The chain recombines TRBV30 with TRBJ1-1, with a tentative D call TRBD1 (5 bases). The CDR3 spans 12 residues. V lost 1 base to trimming and J lost 5 bases, with 8 bases between them. Germline CDR1 and CDR2: GTSNPN and SVGIG (reference sequence). CDR3: CAWSDGGTEAFF. Here the CDR3 DNA reads TGTGCCTGGAGTGACGGGGGGACTGAAGCTTTCTTT. The whole variable domain, remainder taken from reference TRBV30 and TRBJ1-1, is SQTIHQWPATLVQPVGSPLSLECTVEGTSNPNLYWYRQAAGRGLQLLFYSVGIGQISSEVPQNLSASRPQDRQFILSSKKLLLSDSGFYLCAWSDGGTEAFFGQGTRLTVV.

V is TRBV7-9 and J is TRBJ1-1; D unresolved. V lost 6 bases and J lost 3, with 8 bases in between. Germline CDR1 SEHNR, CDR2 FQNEAQ (reference sequence). The CDR3 is made up of 12 amino acids. The CDR3 coding sequence is TGTGCCAGCAGGGAGACTGACACTGAAGCTTTCTTT. It codes for CASRETDTEAFF.

The chain links TRBV7-9 to TRBJ2-7; D not certain. The CDR3 is 15 amino acids. Trimming removed 5 bases from V and 4 bases from J, with 18 bases in between. The V gene's germline CDR1 is SEHNR and CDR2 FQNEAQ (reference sequence). CDR3 in DNA: TGTGCCAGCAGCGAGATCACGTCTTACCCTTACGAGCAGTACTTC. This encodes CASSEITSYPYEQYF.